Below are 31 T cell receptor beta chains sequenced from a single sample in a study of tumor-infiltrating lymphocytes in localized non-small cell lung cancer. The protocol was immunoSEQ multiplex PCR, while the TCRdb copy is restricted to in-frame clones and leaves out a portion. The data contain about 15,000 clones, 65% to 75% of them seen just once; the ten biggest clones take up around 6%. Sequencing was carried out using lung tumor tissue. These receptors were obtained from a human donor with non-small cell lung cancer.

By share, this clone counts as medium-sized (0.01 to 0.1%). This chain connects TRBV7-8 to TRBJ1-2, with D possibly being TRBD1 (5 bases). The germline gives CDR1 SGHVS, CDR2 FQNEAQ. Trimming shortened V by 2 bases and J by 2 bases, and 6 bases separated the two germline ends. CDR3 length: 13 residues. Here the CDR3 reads CASSLRQNYGYTF. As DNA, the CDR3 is TGTGCCAGCAGCTTACGACAGAACTATGGCTACACCTTC.

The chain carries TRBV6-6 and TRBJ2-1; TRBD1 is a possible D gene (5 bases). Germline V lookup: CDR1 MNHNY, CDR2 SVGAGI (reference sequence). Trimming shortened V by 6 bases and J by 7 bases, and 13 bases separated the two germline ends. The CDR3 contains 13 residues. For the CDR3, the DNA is TGTGCCAGCAGGCAGCCAGGGCAAAATGAGCAGTTCTTC. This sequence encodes CASRQPGQNEQFF.

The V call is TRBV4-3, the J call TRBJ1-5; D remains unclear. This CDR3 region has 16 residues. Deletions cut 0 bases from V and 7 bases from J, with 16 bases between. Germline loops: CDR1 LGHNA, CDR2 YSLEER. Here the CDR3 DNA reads TGCGCCAGCAGCCAAGATTTGACGGGGTTCGGGCAGCCCCAGCATTTT. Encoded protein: CASSQDLTGFGQPQHF.

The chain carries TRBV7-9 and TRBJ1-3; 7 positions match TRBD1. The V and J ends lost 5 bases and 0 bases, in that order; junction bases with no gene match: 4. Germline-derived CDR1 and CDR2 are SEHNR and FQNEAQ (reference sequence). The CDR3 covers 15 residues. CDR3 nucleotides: TGTGCCAGCAGCCCGGACAGGAGCTCTGGAAACACCATATATTTT. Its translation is CASSPDRSSGNTIYF.

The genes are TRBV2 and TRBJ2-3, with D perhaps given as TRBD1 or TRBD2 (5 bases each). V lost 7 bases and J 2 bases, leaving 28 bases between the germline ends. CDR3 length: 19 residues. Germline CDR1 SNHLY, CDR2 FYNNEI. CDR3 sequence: CASKVRELRDPRLTDTQYF. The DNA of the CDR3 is TGTGCCAGCAAAGTGCGAGAACTCCGGGACCCGAGACTCACAGATACGCAGTATTTT.

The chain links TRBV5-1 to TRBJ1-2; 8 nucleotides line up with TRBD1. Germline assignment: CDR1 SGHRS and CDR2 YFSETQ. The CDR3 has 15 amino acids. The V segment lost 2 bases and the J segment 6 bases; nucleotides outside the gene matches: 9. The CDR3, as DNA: TGCGCCAGCAGCTTAAGACAGGGGCGGGGAGATGGCTACACCTTC. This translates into CASSLRQGRGDGYTF.

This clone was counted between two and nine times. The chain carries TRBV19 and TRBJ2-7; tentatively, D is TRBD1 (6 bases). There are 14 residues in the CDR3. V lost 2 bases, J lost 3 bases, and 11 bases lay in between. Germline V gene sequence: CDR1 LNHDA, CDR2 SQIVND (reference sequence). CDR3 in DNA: TGTGCCAGTAGTATAAACGACAGGAACTACGAGCAGTACTTC. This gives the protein CASSINDRNYEQYF.

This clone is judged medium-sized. The CDR3: CASSLVEKLFF. CDR3 DNA sequence: TGTGCCAGCAGCTTAGTTGAAAAACTGTTTTTT. The chain is built from TRBV7-9 and TRBJ1-4; D ambiguous. CDR1 is SEHNR and CDR2 is FQNEAQ in the germline V gene (reference sequence). Trimming took 1 base from V and 7 from J, leaving 1 base between them. The CDR3 runs 11 residues.

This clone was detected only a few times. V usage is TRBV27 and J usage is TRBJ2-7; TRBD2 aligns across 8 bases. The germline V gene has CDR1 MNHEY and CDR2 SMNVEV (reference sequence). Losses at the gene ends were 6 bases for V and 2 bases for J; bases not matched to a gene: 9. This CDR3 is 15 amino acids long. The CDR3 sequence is CASRSLGSGAYEQYF. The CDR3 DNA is TGTGCCAGCAGATCCTTGGGTAGCGGGGCCTACGAGCAGTACTTC.

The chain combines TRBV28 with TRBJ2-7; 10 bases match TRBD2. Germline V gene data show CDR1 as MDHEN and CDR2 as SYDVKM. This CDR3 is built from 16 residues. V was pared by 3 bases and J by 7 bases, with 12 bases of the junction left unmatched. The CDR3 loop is CASSFSRLAGDGEQYF. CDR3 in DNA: TGTGCCAGCAGTTTCTCGAGGCTAGCGGGAGATGGAGAGCAGTACTTC.

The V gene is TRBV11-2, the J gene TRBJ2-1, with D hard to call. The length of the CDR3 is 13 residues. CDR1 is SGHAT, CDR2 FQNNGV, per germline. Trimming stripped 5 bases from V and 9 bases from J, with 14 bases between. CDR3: CASSPTPGPEQFF. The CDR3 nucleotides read TGTGCCAGCAGCCCCACGCCCGGGCCTGAGCAGTTCTTC.

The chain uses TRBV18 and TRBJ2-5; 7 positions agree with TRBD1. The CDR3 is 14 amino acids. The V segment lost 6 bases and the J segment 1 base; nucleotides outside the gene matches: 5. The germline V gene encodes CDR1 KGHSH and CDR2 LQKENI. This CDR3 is CASSLGQAQETQYF. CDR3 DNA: TGTGCCAGCTCCCTCGGACAGGCCCAAGAGACCCAGTACTTC.

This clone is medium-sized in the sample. DNA for the CDR3: TGTGCCAGCAGTTTAGCGGGGGGTAAAGAGACCCAGTACTTC. Its protein is CASSLAGGKETQYF. The chain couples TRBV28 to TRBJ2-5; 8 bases are a match to TRBD2. The germline V gene has CDR1 MDHEN and CDR2 SYDVKM. V gave up 2 bases and J gave up 3 bases; unmatched junction bases: 2. The CDR3 spans 14 residues.

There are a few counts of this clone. In DNA, the CDR3 is TGTGCCAGCTCACCCCAGCGGGGTCAAGGGTATGGCTACACCTTC. Its translation is CASSPQRGQGYGYTF. V usage is TRBV18 and J usage is TRBJ1-2; D is unclear. The CDR3 runs 15 residues. Germline V gene sequence: CDR1 KGHSH, CDR2 LQKENI. Deletions cut 3 bases from V and 5 bases from J, with 16 bases between.

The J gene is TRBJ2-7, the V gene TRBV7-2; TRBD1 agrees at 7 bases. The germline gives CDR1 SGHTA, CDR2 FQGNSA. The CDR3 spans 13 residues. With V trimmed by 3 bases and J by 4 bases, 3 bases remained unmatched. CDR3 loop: CASSFDREYEQYF. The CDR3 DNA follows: TGTGCCAGCAGCTTCGACAGGGAATACGAGCAGTACTTC.

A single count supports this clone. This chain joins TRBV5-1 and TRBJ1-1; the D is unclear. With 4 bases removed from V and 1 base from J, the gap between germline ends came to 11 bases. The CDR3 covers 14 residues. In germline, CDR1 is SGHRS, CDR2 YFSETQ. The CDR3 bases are TGCGCCAGCAGCATTGAGGGCCCGAACACTGAAGCTTTCTTT. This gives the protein CASSIEGPNTEAFF.

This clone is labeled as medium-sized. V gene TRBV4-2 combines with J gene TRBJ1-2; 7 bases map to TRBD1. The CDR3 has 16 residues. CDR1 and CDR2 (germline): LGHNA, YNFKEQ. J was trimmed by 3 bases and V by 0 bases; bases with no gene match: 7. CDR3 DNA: TGTGCCAGCAGCCAAGATCCCCAGGGGGGATACTATGGCTACACCTTC. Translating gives CASSQDPQGGYYGYTF.

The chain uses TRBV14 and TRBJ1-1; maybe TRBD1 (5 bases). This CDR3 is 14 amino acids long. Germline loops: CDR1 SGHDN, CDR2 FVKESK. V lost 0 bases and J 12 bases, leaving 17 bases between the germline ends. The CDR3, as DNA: TGTGCCAGCAGCCAAGATTATGGGGACCTCACGTCTTTCTTT. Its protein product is CASSQDYGDLTSFF.

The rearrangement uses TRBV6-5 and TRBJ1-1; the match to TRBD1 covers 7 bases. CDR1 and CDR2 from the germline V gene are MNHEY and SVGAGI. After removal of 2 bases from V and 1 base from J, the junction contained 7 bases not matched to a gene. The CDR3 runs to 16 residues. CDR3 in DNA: TGTGCCAGCAGTTACGCCAGGGGGGGAAGGAACACTGAAGCTTTCTTT. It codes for CASSYARGGRNTEAFF.

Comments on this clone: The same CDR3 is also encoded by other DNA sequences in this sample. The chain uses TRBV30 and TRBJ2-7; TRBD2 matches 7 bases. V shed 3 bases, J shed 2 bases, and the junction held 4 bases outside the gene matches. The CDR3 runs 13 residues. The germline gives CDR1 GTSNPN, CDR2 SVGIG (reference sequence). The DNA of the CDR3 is TGTGCCTGGAGCCGCGGGAGCCCCTACGAGCAGTACTTC. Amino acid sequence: CAWSRGSPYEQYF.

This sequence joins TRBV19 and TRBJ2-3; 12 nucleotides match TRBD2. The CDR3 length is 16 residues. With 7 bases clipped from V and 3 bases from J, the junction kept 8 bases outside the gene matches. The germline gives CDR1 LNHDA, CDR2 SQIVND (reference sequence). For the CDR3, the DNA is TGTGCCAGTATTCCAGGACTAGCGGGATTTACAGATACGCAGTATTTT. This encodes CASIPGLAGFTDTQYF.

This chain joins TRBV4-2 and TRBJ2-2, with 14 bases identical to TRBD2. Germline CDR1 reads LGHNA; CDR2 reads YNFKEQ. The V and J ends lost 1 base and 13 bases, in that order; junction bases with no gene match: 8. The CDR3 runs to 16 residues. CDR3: CASSQAGTSGGWGLFF. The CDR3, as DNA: TGTGCCAGCAGCCAAGCAGGGACTAGCGGGGGATGGGGGCTGTTTTTT.

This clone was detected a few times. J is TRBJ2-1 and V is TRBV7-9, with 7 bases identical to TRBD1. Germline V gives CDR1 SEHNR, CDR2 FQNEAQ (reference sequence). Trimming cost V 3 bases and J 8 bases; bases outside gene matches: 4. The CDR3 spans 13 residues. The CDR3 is CASSFSGGDEQFF. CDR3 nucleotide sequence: TGTGCCAGCAGCTTTTCAGGGGGAGATGAGCAGTTCTTC.

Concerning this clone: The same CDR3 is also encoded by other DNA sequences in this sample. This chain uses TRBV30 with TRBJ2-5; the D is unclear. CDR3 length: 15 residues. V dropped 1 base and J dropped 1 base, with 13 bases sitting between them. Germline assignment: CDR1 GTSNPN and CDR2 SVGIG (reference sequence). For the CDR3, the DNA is TGTGCCTGGAGTGGACTGGATTCACCCCAAGAGACCCAGTACTTC. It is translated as CAWSGLDSPQETQYF.

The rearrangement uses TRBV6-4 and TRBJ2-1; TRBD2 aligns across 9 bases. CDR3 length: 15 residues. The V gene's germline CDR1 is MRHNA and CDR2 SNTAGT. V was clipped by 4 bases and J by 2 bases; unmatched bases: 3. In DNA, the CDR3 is TGTGCCAGCAGTGTAGCGGGAGAGACCTACAATGAGCAGTTCTTC. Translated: CASSVAGETYNEQFF.

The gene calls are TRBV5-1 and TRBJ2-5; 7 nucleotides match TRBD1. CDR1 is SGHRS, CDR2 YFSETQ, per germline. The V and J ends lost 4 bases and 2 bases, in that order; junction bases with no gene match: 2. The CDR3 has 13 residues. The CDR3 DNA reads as TGCGCCAGCAGCCTGGGACAGCAAGAGACCCAGTACTTC. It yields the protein CASSLGQQETQYF.

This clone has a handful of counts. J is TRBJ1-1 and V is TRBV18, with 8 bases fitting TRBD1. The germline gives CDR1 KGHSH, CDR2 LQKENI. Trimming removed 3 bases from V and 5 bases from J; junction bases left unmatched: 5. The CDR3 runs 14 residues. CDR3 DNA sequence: TGTGCCAGCTCACCCGGGAGACAGGGGACTGAAGCTTTCTTT. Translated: CASSPGRQGTEAFF. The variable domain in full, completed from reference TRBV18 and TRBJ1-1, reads NAGVMQNPRHLVRRRGQEARLRCSPMKGHSHVYWYRQLPEEGLKFMVYLQKENIIDESGMPKERFSAEFPKEGPSILRIQQVVRGDSAAYFCASSPGRQGTEAFFGQGTRLTVV.

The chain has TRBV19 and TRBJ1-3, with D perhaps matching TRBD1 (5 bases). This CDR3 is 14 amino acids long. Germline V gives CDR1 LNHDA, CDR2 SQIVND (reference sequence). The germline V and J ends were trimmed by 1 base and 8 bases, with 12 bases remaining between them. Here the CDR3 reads CASSIGQRWDTIYF. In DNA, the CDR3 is TGTGCCAGTAGTATAGGACAGCGGTGGGACACCATATATTTT.

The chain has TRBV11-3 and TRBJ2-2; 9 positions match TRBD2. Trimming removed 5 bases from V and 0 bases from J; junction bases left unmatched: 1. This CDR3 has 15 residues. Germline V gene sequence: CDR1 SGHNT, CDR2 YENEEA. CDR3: CASSRGRANTGELFF. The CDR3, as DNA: TGTGCCAGCAGCCGCGGGAGGGCGAACACCGGGGAGCTGTTTTTT.

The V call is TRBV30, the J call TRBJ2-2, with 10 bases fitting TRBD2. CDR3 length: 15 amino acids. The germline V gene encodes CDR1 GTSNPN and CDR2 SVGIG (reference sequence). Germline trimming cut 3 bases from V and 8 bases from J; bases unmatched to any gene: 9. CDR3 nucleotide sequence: TGTGCCTGGAGGGGCGGGCTAGCGGGAGATGGGGAGCTGTTTTTT. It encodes CAWRGGLAGDGELFF.

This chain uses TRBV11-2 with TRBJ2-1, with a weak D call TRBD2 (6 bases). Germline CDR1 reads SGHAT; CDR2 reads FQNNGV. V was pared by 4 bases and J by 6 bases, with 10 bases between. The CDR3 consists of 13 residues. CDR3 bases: TGTGCCAGCAGCTCGGGACTCTCCAATGAGCAGTTCTTC. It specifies CASSSGLSNEQFF.